Listed below are T cell receptor beta chains from one sample, sequenced in a study of shared clonotypes between healthy human individuals. TCRdb's copy holds only in-frame clones and misses some; the assay was immunoSEQ multiplex PCR. The data show 740,000 or so clones, 60% to 75% seen once. The sample taken for sequencing was memory CD4+ T cells sorted from blood. These receptors originate from a woman in her thirties in good health. CDR3s leave out the opening cysteine and the closing phenylalanine or tryptophan. Fields, in order: clone size, V gene, CDR3 length, J gene, CDR3 protein. Part of the rows lack a size; the others show once, few, many or a class for expanded clones.

abundance: NA
v_gene: TRBV9
len: 13
j_gene: TRBJ1-2
CDR3aa: ASSVSTGGVKGYT

abundance: NA
v_gene: TRBV5-1
len: 12
j_gene: TRBJ2-7
CDR3aa: ASGQDGHSYEQY

abundance: NA
v_gene: TRBV10-1
len: 11
j_gene: TRBJ1-2
CDR3aa: ASSARTDYGYT

abundance: NA
v_gene: TRBV6-1
len: 14
j_gene: TRBJ2-7
CDR3aa: ASSENLMSSSYEQY

abundance: NA
v_gene: TRBV7-3
len: 13
j_gene: TRBJ1-1
CDR3aa: ASSLNRIPTTEAF

abundance: many
v_gene: TRBV30
len: 11
j_gene: TRBJ1-2
CDR3aa: AWSVGEGYGYT

abundance: few
v_gene: TRBV9
len: 12
j_gene: TRBJ2-3
CDR3aa: ASSVQSFTDTQY

abundance: NA
v_gene: TRBV5-1
len: 11
j_gene: TRBJ2-7
CDR3aa: ATSDLFGDEQY

abundance: NA
v_gene: TRBV11-2
len: 15
j_gene: TRBJ2-2
CDR3aa: ASSLTRLAAYTGELF

abundance: few
v_gene: TRBV27
len: 10
j_gene: TRBJ2-7
CDR3aa: ASTGASYEQY

abundance: NA
v_gene: TRBV5-1
len: 12
j_gene: TRBJ2-5
CDR3aa: ASSPYAEQETQY

abundance: NA
v_gene: TRBV11-3
len: 14
j_gene: TRBJ2-7
CDR3aa: ASSLRVGTGASEQY

abundance: NA
v_gene: TRBV7-2
len: 12
j_gene: TRBJ1-2
CDR3aa: ASSPSGSVYGYT

abundance: NA
v_gene: TRBV5-4
len: 10
j_gene: TRBJ1-5
CDR3aa: ASSLDSQPQH

abundance: once
v_gene: TRBV2
len: 11
j_gene: TRBJ1-2
CDR3aa: ASSYGPNYGYT

abundance: NA
v_gene: TRBV25-1
len: 13
j_gene: TRBJ2-1
CDR3aa: ASSATSGRRDEQF

abundance: NA
v_gene: TRBV28
len: 14
j_gene: TRBJ2-1
CDR3aa: ASSPEGQGAFHEQF

abundance: NA
v_gene: TRBV11-3
len: 14
j_gene: TRBJ2-6
CDR3aa: ASSLDPRSGANVLT

abundance: many
v_gene: TRBV9
len: 12
j_gene: TRBJ1-2
CDR3aa: ASSVAQVGYGYT

abundance: NA
v_gene: TRBV7-8
len: 15
j_gene: TRBJ2-2
CDR3aa: ASSSSRPSGFTGELF

abundance: NA
v_gene: TRBV28
len: 13
j_gene: TRBJ2-4
CDR3aa: ASSGQDRAKNIQY

abundance: NA
v_gene: TRBV2
len: 12
j_gene: TRBJ2-3
CDR3aa: ASSELVAGDTQY

abundance: NA
v_gene: TRBV25-1
len: 13
j_gene: TRBJ2-1
CDR3aa: ASEDRDSTYNEQF

abundance: NA
v_gene: TRBV10-2
len: 10
j_gene: TRBJ2-5
CDR3aa: ASSESSPGQY

abundance: NA
v_gene: TRBV7-9
len: 13
j_gene: TRBJ2-3
CDR3aa: ASSLYSSATDTQY

abundance: NA
v_gene: TRBV11-2
len: 13
j_gene: TRBJ2-7
CDR3aa: ASSAISVISYEQY

abundance: NA
v_gene: TRBV11-2
len: 14
j_gene: TRBJ2-7
CDR3aa: ASSLGPGQSGYEQY

abundance: few
v_gene: TRBV7-7
len: 15
j_gene: TRBJ2-1
CDR3aa: ASSPPRTAGGYNEQF

abundance: NA
v_gene: TRBV9
len: 14
j_gene: TRBJ2-1
CDR3aa: ASSVDGGNSYNEQF

abundance: few
v_gene: TRBV5-1
len: 14
j_gene: TRBJ2-5
CDR3aa: ASSLGQAGGSETQY

abundance: once
v_gene: TRBV14
len: 16
j_gene: TRBJ1-2
CDR3aa: ASSQAAGQGVKNYGYT

abundance: NA
v_gene: TRBV7-2
len: 11
j_gene: TRBJ2-7
CDR3aa: ASSLDPLDEQY

abundance: NA
v_gene: TRBV5-1
len: 14
j_gene: TRBJ2-3
CDR3aa: ASSWTGSTSTDTQY

abundance: NA
v_gene: TRBV15
len: 13
j_gene: TRBJ2-1
CDR3aa: ATSRDVHREKEQF

abundance: NA
v_gene: TRBV10-3
len: 16
j_gene: TRBJ2-3
CDR3aa: AISEHGTSGRAIDTQY

abundance: NA
v_gene: TRBV25-1
len: 13
j_gene: TRBJ2-5
CDR3aa: ASSESGLAVETQY

abundance: NA
v_gene: TRBV5-1
len: 14
j_gene: TRBJ2-1
CDR3aa: ASSLQLEREIDEQF

abundance: NA
v_gene: TRBV6-1
len: 13
j_gene: TRBJ1-5
CDR3aa: ASSEWTGINQPQH

abundance: NA
v_gene: TRBV25-1
len: 10
j_gene: NA
CDR3aa: ASGGVTYEQY

abundance: NA
v_gene: TRBV6-1
len: 10
j_gene: TRBJ1-2
CDR3aa: ASSPNGYGYT

abundance: NA
v_gene: TRBV2
len: 9
j_gene: TRBJ2-7
CDR3aa: ASRAHYEQY

abundance: NA
v_gene: TRBV5-1
len: 12
j_gene: TRBJ1-1
CDR3aa: ATRKAEPNTEAF

abundance: once
v_gene: TRBV28
len: 9
j_gene: TRBJ1-4
CDR3aa: ASSFLGKLF

abundance: NA
v_gene: TRBV6-1
len: 12
j_gene: TRBJ1-1
CDR3aa: AIGGADFRTEAF

abundance: NA
v_gene: TRBV7-2
len: 11
j_gene: TRBJ2-7
CDR3aa: ASSLGLAYEQY

abundance: NA
v_gene: TRBV2
len: 11
j_gene: TRBJ2-1
CDR3aa: ASSLDLGNEQF

abundance: NA
v_gene: TRBV7-8
len: 11
j_gene: TRBJ1-2
CDR3aa: ASSDRNWGGYT

abundance: NA
v_gene: TRBV5-4
len: 16
j_gene: TRBJ2-2
CDR3aa: ASSSINLAGGNTGELF

abundance: NA
v_gene: TRBV5-1
len: 13
j_gene: TRBJ2-7
CDR3aa: ASSLGQTASYEQY

abundance: NA
v_gene: TRBV4-2
len: 15
j_gene: TRBJ2-4
CDR3aa: ASRALPLRGGENIQY

abundance: NA
v_gene: TRBV2
len: 14
j_gene: TRBJ2-1
CDR3aa: ASRPVDGNTYNEQF

abundance: NA
v_gene: TRBV4-1
len: 16
j_gene: TRBJ1-5
CDR3aa: ASSQDISGGDRGWPQH

abundance: NA
v_gene: TRBV5-1
len: 14
j_gene: TRBJ1-2
CDR3aa: ASSQMGQTGVHGYT

abundance: NA
v_gene: TRBV7-2
len: 14
j_gene: TRBJ2-2
CDR3aa: ASSLALSGGTGELF